Below, one T cell receptor beta chain is given with its context. Its target is unknown. The CDR3 loop spans 16 amino acids. Trimming took 2 bases from V and 5 from J; bases not matched to a gene: 9. The germline V gene encodes CDR1 MNHEY and CDR2 SMNVEV (reference sequence). Cells designated naive CD8 were CD45RO-negative and were positively selected for CCR7, with terminally differentiated effector memory CD45RA+ cells excluded. There were no recent acute infections or vaccinations among the donors, who were healthy HIV-negative adults. The sample originates from a study of shared clonotypes between healthy human individuals. Study overall: The people who gave samples were a couple of women and three men aged 18 to 49. Plates per donor: three CD4 naive, three CD4 memory, two CD8 naive, one CD8 memory. Study-wide findings and caveats: Exclusively blood specimens were collected; tissue repertoires likely differ.

Produced via immunoSEQ multiplex PCR; TCRdb's table is partial and in-frame only. The table includes some 2.1 million clones, just over 90% detected once. The sequencing input was naive CD8+ T cells from PBMCs. This receptor was identified in a man younger than 35 in good health. Some clones in this sample may be carry-over from other donors' samples. V gene TRBV27 combines with J gene TRBJ2-7; 10 bases agree with TRBD2. CDR3 nucleotide sequence: TGTGCCAGCAGTTTAAGGCTAGCGGGAGTAAGCGACGAGCAGTACTTC. Residues: CASSLRLAGVSDEQYF.